The rows below give T cell receptor beta chains drawn from one sample of a study of shared clonotypes between healthy human individuals. The data were produced by immunoSEQ multiplex PCR, yet TCRdb's version contains in-frame clones alone and is incomplete. The sample has approximately 1.5 million clones; 98% are singletons. Sequencing was carried out using naive CD4+ T cells sorted from blood. Receptors were obtained from a young man in good health. The conserved cysteine and the conserved F or W are not part of the CDR3 here.

length	V	J	CDR3
13	TRBV2	TRBJ2-2	ASSADRGITGELF
13	TRBV7-2	TRBJ2-1	ASSPFRPGYNEQF
17	TRBV21-1	TRBJ2-6	ASSKEWEGDLSGANVLT
11	TRBV7-7	TRBJ2-2	ASRAANTGELF
15	TRBV7-2	TRBJ2-5	ASSLVLAGGGAKTQY
12	TRBV2	TRBJ1-2	ASSADRVDYGYT
13	TRBV9	TRBJ2-2	ASNAAGGRGGELF
11	TRBV7-7	TRBJ2-1	ASSPNPTNEQF
13	TRBV9	TRBJ1-2	ASSLTQRTVYGYT
11	TRBV30	TRBJ2-3	AWKLPSTDTQY
11	TRBV30	TRBJ2-7	AWIRQGASEQY
12	TRBV19	TRBJ2-7	ASSLGQGSYEQY
13	TRBV2	TRBJ2-1	ASSEAAGTFNEQF
11	TRBV5-4	TRBJ2-2	ASSLGGPGELF
14	TRBV6-1	TRBJ2-2	ASSVHRQGRPGELF
12	TRBV27	TRBJ2-2	ASSLDRFTGELF
12	TRBV5-8	TRBJ2-7	ASSLGGNLYEQY
15	TRBV27	TRBJ1-1	ASSPQTGGLKNTEAF
14	TRBV6-6	TRBJ2-1	ASMRGGRGNYNEQF
11	TRBV2	TRBJ2-2	ASTDRVSGELF
11	TRBV2	TRBJ2-2	ASGRLWTGELF
11	TRBV7-7	TRBJ2-7	ASSSDRGGEQY
13	TRBV6-1	TRBJ1-1	ASRAMTGINTEAF
16	TRBV4-2	TRBJ2-3	ASSQGSGRGSITDTQY
15	TRBV9	TRBJ2-1	ASSPPAGTGGYNEQF
12	TRBV5-1	TRBJ2-3	ASQDRRGTDTQY
10	TRBV19	TRBJ1-2	ASWGKDYGYT
12	TRBV7-2	TRBJ2-1	ASTGTSVGNEQF
10	TRBV28	TRBJ2-7	ASSLLAYEQY
13	TRBV2	TRBJ2-5	ASSLDRVIQETQY
9	TRBV20-1	TRBJ1-2	SARLVYGYT
12	TRBV5-1	TRBJ2-1	ASRGSGSDNEQF
10	TRBV28	TRBJ2-1	ASTLPGNEQF
10	TRBV29-1	TRBJ2-5	SVGGHLETQY
13	TRBV18	TRBJ2-1	ASSPDPQPLSEQF
12	TRBV5-1	TRBJ2-3	ASSLARGTDTQY
11	TRBV5-4	TRBJ2-1	ASSRTSLDEQF
12	TRBV15	TRBJ1-1	ATSPGRVNTEAF
12	TRBV9	TRBJ2-2	ASSVGQNTGELF
13	TRBV5-1	TRBJ2-2	ASSRGAGVTGELF
11	TRBV27	TRBJ2-7	ASTRRGAYEQY
14	TRBV7-2	TRBJ1-2	ASSAGGGRTNYGYT
13	TRBV10-2	TRBJ2-7	ASRDHPGRDYEQY
11	TRBV7-3	TRBJ1-2	ASSPGPTYGYT
11	TRBV5-4	TRBJ2-7	ASSTGGPTEQY
11	TRBV28	TRBJ1-1	AARRGVNTEAF
8	TRBV6-1	TRBJ1-1	ASSGPGAF
15	TRBV9	TRBJ2-2	ASSVAPLAMGTGELF
13	TRBV7-2	TRBJ2-2	ASSLGFRNTGELF
12	TRBV27	TRBJ1-2	ASTPHIPGYGYT